The next 26 T cell receptor beta chains were all read from a single sample in a study of T cells in Graves' hyperthyroidism and ophthalmopathy. TCR beta CDR3 sequences were amplified from RNA transcripts. The HTBI primer set served for first-round RT-PCR of the TCR CDR3. TCRdb re-called the multiplex PCR reads with MiXCR, one entry per CDR3 protein. The sample lists 690,000 or so distinct CDR3 sequences; roughly 20% were seen once. Sequences were obtained from blood. Every receptor here comes from a woman in her fifties or sixties with Graves' hyperthyroidism that later progressed to Graves' ophthalmopathy.

In its sample, this clonotype was seen many times. The chain recombines TRBV3-1 with TRBJ2-1; D possibly corresponds to TRBD1 (5 bases). Trimming removed 6 bases at V and 9 bases at J, with 12 bases between. The CDR3 has 12 residues. Germline V gene sequence: CDR1 LGHDT, CDR2 YNNKEL (reference sequence). DNA for the CDR3: TGTGCCAGCAGGGACAAAGTAGGTGAGCAGTTCTTC. Translation gives CASRDKVGEQFF.

This clonotype was picked up many times. In nucleotides, the CDR3 is TGTGCCAGCAGCTTAGATCCGGGGGGCCAAGAGACCCAGTACTTC. Translation: CASSLDPGGQETQYF. The genes are TRBV11-2 and TRBJ2-5; 7 bases line up with TRBD2. The CDR3 extends over 15 amino acids. The V and J ends lost 0 bases and 1 base, in that order; junction bases with no gene match: 2. In germline, CDR1 is SGHAT, CDR2 FQNNGV.

The chain has TRBV3-1 and TRBJ1-1; 7 positions agree with TRBD1. In germline, CDR1 is LGHDT, CDR2 YNNKEL (reference sequence). V dropped 3 bases and J dropped 0; count of bases not matched to a gene: 4. The CDR3 is 15 residues long. Written as DNA, the CDR3 is TGTGCCAGCAGCCATCGAGGACAGGTGAACACTGAAGCTTTCTTT. It specifies CASSHRGQVNTEAFF.

V and J are TRBV20-1 and TRBJ1-4, with D uncertain. Trimming took 5 bases from V and 7 from J, leaving 17 bases between them. Germline values: CDR1 DFQATT, CDR2 SNEGSKA (reference sequence). There are 14 residues in the CDR3. The CDR3 here is CSAPLSDLPEKLFF. CDR3 coding DNA: TGCAGTGCTCCTCTTTCCGACCTCCCTGAAAAACTGTTTTTT.

This clonotype was found many times. This rearrangement joins TRBV6-5 to TRBJ2-1, with 9 positions matching TRBD2. The ends lost 0 bases at V and 5 bases at J; junction bases unmatched: 8. Germline CDR1 reads MNHEY; CDR2 reads SVGAGI. This CDR3 is 17 amino acids long. CDR3 nucleotides: TGTGCCAGCAGTTACTCGATTAGCGGGGGCCTGAACAATGAGCAGTTCTTC. Protein sequence: CASSYSISGGLNNEQFF.

This clonotype was seen ten or more times. This chain links TRBV18 with TRBJ1-1, with D uncertain. The CDR3 runs 14 residues. Per germline, CDR1 KGHSH and CDR2 LQKENI. V was trimmed by 2 bases and J by 4 bases, leaving 11 bases between them. CDR3 loop: CASSPSGMSTEAFF. Here the CDR3 DNA reads TGTGCCAGCTCACCATCGGGGATGAGCACTGAAGCTTTCTTT.

Notes on this clonotype: Mismatch with germline at one junction end may stem from a read error. The chain uses TRBV5-1 and TRBJ2-7; 10 bases map to TRBD1. Looked up from germline, CDR1 is SGHRS and CDR2 is YFSETQ. This CDR3 has 14 residues. Written as DNA, the CDR3 is TGCGCCAGCAGGTTGGGGACAGGGGTCTACGAGCAGTACTTC. It codes for CASRLGTGVYEQYF.

This clonotype was detected only a few times. One base away lies a much larger clone, so this may be a sequencing read error. The rearrangement links TRBV6-1 to TRBJ1-6; 7 bases match TRBD1. Trimming took 5 bases from V and 0 from J; bases not matched to a gene: 4. This CDR3 is 16 amino acids long. Germline CDR1 is MNHNS and CDR2 is SASEGT. The DNA for the CDR3 is TGTGCCAGCAGTAGGACAGGAAGCTCCTATAATTCACCCCTCCACTTT. It specifies CASSRTGSSYNSPLHF.

Worth noting for this clonotype: The germline gene is not matched at one end of the junction; a read error may be the cause. The gene calls are TRBV6-2 or TRBV6-3 and TRBJ2-1, with TRBD2 matching over 12 bases. The CDR3 is 15 residues long. Germline CDR1 is MNHEY and CDR2 is SVGEGT. CDR3 region: CAGSLLAGGYNEQFF. CDR3 DNA sequence: TGTGCCGGCAGTTTACTAGCGGGGGGATACAATGAGCAGTTCTTC.

There are many counts of this clonotype. The chain is built from TRBV18 and TRBJ2-7; D could derive from TRBD1 or TRBD2 (5 bases each). Germline CDR1 KGHSH, CDR2 LQKENI. This CDR3 contains 14 residues. V dropped 6 bases and J dropped 2 bases, with 14 bases sitting between them. The CDR3 loop reads CASSFRDRTYEQYF. The CDR3 region has the DNA TGTGCCAGCTCGTTCCGGGACCGAACCTACGAGCAGTACTTC.

This chain uses TRBV9 with TRBJ2-3; TRBD2 matches at 7 bases. This CDR3 is 14 amino acids long. V dropped 5 bases and J dropped 2; count of bases not matched to a gene: 5. CDR1 is SGDLS and CDR2 is YYNGEE in the germline V gene. The CDR3 loop is CASSPSGFTDTQYF. CDR3 bases: TGTGCCAGCAGTCCTAGCGGCTTCACAGATACGCAGTATTTT.

This clonotype was detected only a few times. The chain employs TRBV7-9 and TRBJ2-7, with TRBD2 identical over 9 bases. The V gene's germline CDR1 is SEHNR and CDR2 FQNEAQ (reference sequence). This CDR3 is built from 14 residues. With V trimmed by 4 bases and J by 4 bases, 5 bases remained unmatched. CDR3 loop: CASSSGTSQYEQYF. The CDR3 DNA reads TGTGCCAGCAGCTCCGGGACTAGCCAATACGAGCAGTACTTC.

This clonotype was detected ten times or more. The chain uses TRBV4-1 and TRBJ2-5; 12 nucleotides match TRBD2. The CDR3 loop spans 17 amino acids. Germline CDR1 is MGHRA and CDR2 is YSYEKL. Trimming cost V 2 bases and J 0 bases; bases outside gene matches: 4. The DNA of the CDR3 is TGCGCCAGCAGCCAACCAAGGACTAGCGGGGACCAAGAGACCCAGTACTTC. This encodes CASSQPRTSGDQETQYF.

This clonotype was counted between two and nine times. The chain joins TRBV12-3 or TRBV12-4 to TRBJ2-5; 8 bases line up with TRBD2. CDR3 length equals 14 residues. The trim removed 3 bases at V and 3 bases at J, leaving 3 bases unmatched. The CDR3, as DNA: TGTGCCAGCAGTTTCGGGACTAGAGAAGAGACCCAGTACTTC. Translated: CASSFGTREETQYF.

This clonotype occurred a few times. CDR3 region: CASSYGFGQPQHF. The DNA for the CDR3 is TGTGCCAGCAGTTACGGGTTTGGACAGCCCCAGCATTTT. The rearrangement joins TRBV6-5 to TRBJ1-5; D unresolved. This CDR3 contains 13 residues. From germline, CDR1 is MNHEY and CDR2 SVGAGI. Trimming took off 2 bases at V and 7 bases at J, with 9 bases between the two ends.

This clonotype was counted between two and nine times. This chain uses TRBV9 with TRBJ1-6, with D uncertain. CDR1 and CDR2 (germline): SGDLS, YYNGEE. The CDR3 length is 14 residues. Trimming took 0 bases from V and 7 from J, leaving 8 bases between them. CDR3 amino acids: CASSVGDENSPLHF. As DNA, the CDR3 is TGTGCCAGCAGCGTAGGAGACGAAAATTCACCCCTCCACTTT.

This clonotype was counted a few times. The rearrangement links TRBV3-1 to TRBJ1-2, with 7 bases aligning to TRBD1. Germline V gene sequence: CDR1 LGHDT, CDR2 YNNKEL (reference sequence). This CDR3 spans 13 amino acids. The ends lost 4 bases at V and 8 bases at J; junction bases unmatched: 7. This chain's CDR3 is CASSRDRVGGYTF. As DNA, the CDR3 is TGTGCCAGCAGCCGCGACAGGGTCGGGGGCTACACCTTC. The full variable domain, completed using reference TRBV3-1 and TRBJ1-2, is DTAVSQTPKYLVTQMGNDKSIKCEQNLGHDTMYWYKQDSKKFLKIMFSYNNKELIINETVPNRFSPKSPDKAHLNLHINSLELGDSAVYFCASSRDRVGGYTFGSGTRLTVV.

There are a few counts of this clonotype. V and J are TRBV13 and TRBJ2-2, with 7 positions matching TRBD2. CDR1 is PRHDT, CDR2 FYEKMQ, per germline (reference sequence). This CDR3 is built from 16 residues. V shed 5 bases, J shed 2 bases, and the junction held 8 bases outside the gene matches. The CDR3 loop reads CASSTQGLDNTGELFF. The CDR3 nucleotides are TGTGCCAGCAGCACGCAAGGACTAGACAACACCGGGGAGCTGTTTTTT. Full variable domain (remainder filled in from reference TRBV13 and TRBJ2-2): AAGVIQSPRHLIKEKRETATLKCYPIPRHDTVYWYQQGPGQDPQFLISFYEKMQSDKGSIPDRFSAQQFSDYHSELNMSSLELGDSALYFCASSTQGLDNTGELFFGEGSRLTVL.

This clonotype was found many times. The chain joins TRBV5-1 to TRBJ2-1; TRBD1 or TRBD2 may be the D gene (5 bases each). V was clipped by 4 bases and J by 8 bases, with 13 bases between them. The CDR3 runs 13 residues. Per the germline V gene, CDR1 is SGHRS and CDR2 is YFSETQ. The CDR3 DNA sequence: TGCGCCAGCAGCCGGGGCGCTGAGGATGAGCAGTTCTTC. It translates to CASSRGAEDEQFF.

The V and J genes are TRBV6-1 and TRBJ1-2; no firm D call. The V gene lost 0 bases and the J gene lost 4 bases, with 12 bases spanning the gap. Per germline, CDR1 MNHNS and CDR2 SASEGT. CDR3 length equals 15 residues. The CDR3 spells CASSEAVWGLYGYTF. DNA of the CDR3: TGTGCCAGCAGTGAAGCGGTGTGGGGTCTCTATGGCTACACCTTC.

This rearrangement joins TRBV20-1 to TRBJ1-6; TRBD1 might be the D (5 bases). Germline V gene sequence: CDR1 DFQATT, CDR2 SNEGSKA (reference sequence). The V end was cut by 3 bases, the J end by 4 bases, with 10 bases between. The CDR3 has 14 amino acids. Here the CDR3 reads CSASEGIYNSPLHF. The CDR3 DNA is TGCAGTGCTAGTGAGGGGATTTATAATTCACCCCTCCACTTT.

The rearrangement links TRBV11-2 to TRBJ1-5; D not resolved. V was trimmed by 0 bases and J by 5 bases, leaving 11 bases between them. This CDR3 contains 15 residues. Germline CDR1 is SGHAT and CDR2 is FQNNGV. The CDR3 nucleotides read TGTGCCAGCAGCTTAGATCGCGGGTCTCATCAGCCCCAGCATTTT. It is translated as CASSLDRGSHQPQHF.

This clonotype has a count of ten or more. This chain uses TRBV6-5 with TRBJ2-1; 8 nucleotides line up with TRBD2. CDR1 and CDR2 from the germline V gene are MNHEY and SVGAGI. J was trimmed by 12 bases and V by 0 bases; bases with no gene match: 19. The CDR3 has 18 amino acids. CDR3 protein: CASSYSAGGVASDWGQFF. CDR3 nucleotide sequence: TGTGCCAGCAGTTACTCGGCGGGGGGCGTCGCCTCAGACTGGGGGCAGTTCTTC.

This clonotype was seen only a few times. V usage is TRBV3-1 and J usage is TRBJ2-5; D is possibly TRBD1 or TRBD2 (6 bases each). This CDR3 contains 16 residues. Trimming removed 4 bases from V and 7 bases from J, with 22 bases in between. Germline CDR1 is LGHDT and CDR2 is YNNKEL (reference sequence). CDR3 loop: CASSRGLGGNVGTQYF. The CDR3 coding sequence is TGTGCCAGCAGCCGCGGATTAGGGGGGAACGTAGGGACCCAGTACTTC.

Ten or more counts support this clonotype. The V call is TRBV12-3 or TRBV12-4, the J call TRBJ1-1; D is unclear. The V and J ends lost 2 bases and 7 bases respectively, with 11 bases between them. The CDR3 loop spans 13 amino acids. CDR3 protein: CASSLMQVGEAFF. As DNA, the CDR3 is TGTGCCAGCAGTTTAATGCAAGTGGGTGAAGCTTTCTTT.

This clonotype was seen a handful of times. The chain links TRBV2 to TRBJ2-7; D is undetermined. This CDR3 has 13 amino acids. Between the trimmed V and J ends, which lost 6 bases and 3 bases, there was a span of 12 bases. The V gene's germline CDR1 is SNHLY and CDR2 FYNNEI. DNA for the CDR3: TGTGCCAGCAGGGAGTCACTTTACTACGAGCAGTACTTC. It is translated as CASRESLYYEQYF.